This T cell receptor (beta chain) was sequenced during a study of T cell changes during pregnancy in multiple sclerosis. Using immunoSEQ multiplex PCR, the repertoire was profiled, and TCRdb retains in-frame clones only, with some absent. The table shows tens of thousands of clones, with around 91% occurring only once. The CDR3 is made up of 12 amino acids. The chain is built from TRBV21-1 and TRBJ1-2; the D segment call TRBD1 is taken from the table without a DNA check. TRBV21-1 corresponds to a pseudogene. The sequence derives from a female donor in good health, enrolled as a control in a pregnancy study. Sequencing was performed on peripheral blood, taken in the third trimester of pregnancy. The DNA for the CDR3 is TGTGCCAGCAGCAATATGGCTGGCAGCTACACCTTC. Translation gives CASSNMAGSYTF.